This T cell receptor beta chain was found in a study of cytomegalovirus exposure and HLA in healthy donors. Overall study: The 120 validation repertoires used the same platform as the 650 to 850 first-cohort repertoires (as reported by a later analysis). Study-wide results and limits: TCR beta chains numbering approximately 150 were designated cytomegalovirus-associated. Through in vitro validation, a few CMV-associated chains were shown to be specific for CMV antigens. According to a subsequent analysis, TCR clusters identified in the first cohort showed a tendency to co-occur across the roughly 120 validation repertoires.

V was cut by 1 base and J by 7 bases, with 11 bases left in between. CDR1 is LNHDA, CDR2 SQIVND, per germline (reference sequence). The CDR3 is 14 residues long. A note on this clone: Its antigen is not identified.

Clones were sequenced by immunoSEQ multiplex PCR, and TCRdb holds only the in-frame ones, with some missing. The sample records about 330,000 clones, approximately 90% being singletons. The receptor's source is a young woman in good health and CMV-seronegative. The chain employs TRBV19 and TRBJ1-5, with D perhaps matching TRBD1 (5 bases). The sample comprised PBMCs. CDR3 residues: CASSIAREGQPQHF. The CDR3 DNA reads TGTGCCAGTAGTATAGCCAGGGAGGGGCAGCCCCAGCATTTT.